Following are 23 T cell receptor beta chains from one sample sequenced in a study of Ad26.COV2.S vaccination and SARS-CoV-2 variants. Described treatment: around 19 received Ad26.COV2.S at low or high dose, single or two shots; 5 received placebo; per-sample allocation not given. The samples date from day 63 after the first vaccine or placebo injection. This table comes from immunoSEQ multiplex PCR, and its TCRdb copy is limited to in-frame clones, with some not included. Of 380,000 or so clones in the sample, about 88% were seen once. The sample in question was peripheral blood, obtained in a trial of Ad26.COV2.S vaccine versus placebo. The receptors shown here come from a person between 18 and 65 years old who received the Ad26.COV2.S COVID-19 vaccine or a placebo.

CDR3 residues: CASSKTGGLLAFF. The CDR3 DNA reads TGTGCCAGTAGTAAGACAGGGGGTTTATTGGCTTTCTTT. The V call is TRBV19, the J call TRBJ1-1; 9 nucleotides agree with TRBD1. Trimming at V came to 4 bases and at J to 11 bases, leaving 8 bases not matched to a gene. The CDR3 is 13 residues long. Germline V gene data show CDR1 as LNHDA and CDR2 as SQIVND (reference sequence). The full variable domain, its missing parts supplied by reference TRBV19 and TRBJ1-1, is DGGITQSPKYLFRKEGQNVTLSCEQNLNHDAMYWYRQDPGQGLRLIYYSQIVNDFQKGDIAEGYSVSREKKESFPLTVTSAQKNPTAFYLCASSKTGGLLAFFGQGTRLTVV.

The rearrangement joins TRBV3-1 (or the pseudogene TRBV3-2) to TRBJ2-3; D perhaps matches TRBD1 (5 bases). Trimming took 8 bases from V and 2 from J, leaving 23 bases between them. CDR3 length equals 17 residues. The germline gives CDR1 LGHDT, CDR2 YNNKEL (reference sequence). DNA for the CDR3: TGTGCCAGCCGCGGCCCCAGGGTCGAGTGGGCCACAGATACGCAGTATTTT. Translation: CASRGPRVEWATDTQYF.

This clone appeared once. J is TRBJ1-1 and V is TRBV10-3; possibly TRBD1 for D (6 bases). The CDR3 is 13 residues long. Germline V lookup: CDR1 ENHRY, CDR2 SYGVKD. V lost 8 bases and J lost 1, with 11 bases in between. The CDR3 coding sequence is TGTGCCATCGCCGGGACATCGAACACTGAAGCTTTCTTT. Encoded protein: CAIAGTSNTEAFF.

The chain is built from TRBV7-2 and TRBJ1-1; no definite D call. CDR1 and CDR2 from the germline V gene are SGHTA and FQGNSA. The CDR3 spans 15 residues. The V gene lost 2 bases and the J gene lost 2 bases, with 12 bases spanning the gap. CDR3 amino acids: CASSLYGSGNTEAFF. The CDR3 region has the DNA TGTGCCAGCAGCTTATATGGCTCAGGTAACACTGAAGCTTTCTTT.

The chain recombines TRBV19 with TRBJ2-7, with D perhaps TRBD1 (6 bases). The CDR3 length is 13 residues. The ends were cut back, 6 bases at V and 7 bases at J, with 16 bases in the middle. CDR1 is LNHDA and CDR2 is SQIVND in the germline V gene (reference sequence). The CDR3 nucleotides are TGTGCCAGTAGCGGACAGCCGTCCATTGAGCAGTACTTC. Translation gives CASSGQPSIEQYF.

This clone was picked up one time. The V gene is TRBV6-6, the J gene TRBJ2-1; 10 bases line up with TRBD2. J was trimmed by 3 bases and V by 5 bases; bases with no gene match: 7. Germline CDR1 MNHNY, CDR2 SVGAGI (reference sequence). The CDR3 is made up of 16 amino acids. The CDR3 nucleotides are TGTGCCAGCAGTCTTAGCGGGAGGTCCTACTACAATGAGCAGTTCTTC. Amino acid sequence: CASSLSGRSYYNEQFF.

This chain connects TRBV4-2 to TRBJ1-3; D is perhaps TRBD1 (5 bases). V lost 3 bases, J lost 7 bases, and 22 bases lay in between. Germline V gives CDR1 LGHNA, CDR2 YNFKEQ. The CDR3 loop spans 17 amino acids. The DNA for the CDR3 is TGTGCCAGCAGCCACGGTGTCGCCGACAGAATACGCAACACCATATATTTT. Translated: CASSHGVADRIRNTIYF.

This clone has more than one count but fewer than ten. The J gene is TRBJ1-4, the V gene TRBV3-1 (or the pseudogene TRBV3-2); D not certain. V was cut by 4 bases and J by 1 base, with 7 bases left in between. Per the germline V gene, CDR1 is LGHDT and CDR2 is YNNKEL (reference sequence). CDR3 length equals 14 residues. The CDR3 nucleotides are TGTGCCAGCAGCCCGGTCGGAACTAATGAAAAACTGTTTTTT. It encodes CASSPVGTNEKLFF.

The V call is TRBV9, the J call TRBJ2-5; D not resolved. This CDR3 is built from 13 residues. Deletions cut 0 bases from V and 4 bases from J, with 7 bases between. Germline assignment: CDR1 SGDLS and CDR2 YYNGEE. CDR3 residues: CASSVAPPETQYF. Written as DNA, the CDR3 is TGTGCCAGCAGCGTAGCGCCACCAGAGACCCAGTACTTC. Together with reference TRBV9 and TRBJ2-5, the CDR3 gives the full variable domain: DSGVTQTPKHLITATGQRVTLRCSPRSGDLSVYWYQQSLDQGLQFLIQYYNGEERAKGNILERFSAQQFPDLHSELNLSSLELGDSALYFCASSVAPPETQYFGPGTRLLVL.

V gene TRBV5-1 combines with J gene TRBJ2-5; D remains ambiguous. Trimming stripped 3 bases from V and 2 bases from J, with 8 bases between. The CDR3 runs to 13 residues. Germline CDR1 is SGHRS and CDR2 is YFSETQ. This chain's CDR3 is CASSSNRQETQYF. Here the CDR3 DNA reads TGCGCCAGCAGCTCGAACCGGCAAGAGACCCAGTACTTC.

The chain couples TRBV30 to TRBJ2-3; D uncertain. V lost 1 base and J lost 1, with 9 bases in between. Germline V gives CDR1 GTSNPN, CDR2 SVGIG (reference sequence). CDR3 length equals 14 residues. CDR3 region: CAWSGIVGTDTQYF. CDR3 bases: TGTGCCTGGAGTGGGATTGTCGGCACAGATACGCAGTATTTT.

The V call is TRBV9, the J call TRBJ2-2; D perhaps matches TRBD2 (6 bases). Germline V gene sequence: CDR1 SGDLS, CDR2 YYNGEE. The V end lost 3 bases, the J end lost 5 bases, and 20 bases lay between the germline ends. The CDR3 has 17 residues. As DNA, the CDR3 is TGTGCCAGCAGCGCCCCTTTGGGGACTTCCTTTACCGGGGAGCTGTTTTTT. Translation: CASSAPLGTSFTGELFF.

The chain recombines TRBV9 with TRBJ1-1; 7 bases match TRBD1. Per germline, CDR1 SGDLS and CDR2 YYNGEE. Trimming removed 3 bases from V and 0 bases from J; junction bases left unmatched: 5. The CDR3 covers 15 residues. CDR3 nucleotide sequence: TGTGCCAGCAGCGGTACGACAGGGATGAACACTGAAGCTTTCTTT. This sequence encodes CASSGTTGMNTEAFF. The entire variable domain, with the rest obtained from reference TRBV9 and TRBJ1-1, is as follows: DSGVTQTPKHLITATGQRVTLRCSPRSGDLSVYWYQQSLDQGLQFLIQYYNGEERAKGNILERFSAQQFPDLHSELNLSSLELGDSALYFCASSGTTGMNTEAFFGQGTRLTVV.

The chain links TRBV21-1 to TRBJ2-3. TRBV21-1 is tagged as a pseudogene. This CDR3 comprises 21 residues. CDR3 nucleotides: TGTGCCAGCAGCAAAGGAAAAGGGACCCTTATTCGAATATGGAGCACAGATACGCAGTATTTT. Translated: CASSKGKGTLIRIWSTDTQYF.

The CDR3 DNA sequence: TGTGCCAGCAGTCTTCGGACTAGCGGAGACAGCTACAATGAGCAGTTCTTC. Its protein product is CASSLRTSGDSYNEQFF. The chain is built from TRBV28 and TRBJ2-1, with 10 bases fitting TRBD2. The CDR3 totals 17 residues. Germline-derived CDR1 and CDR2 are MDHEN and SYDVKM. With V trimmed by 5 bases and J by 3 bases, 10 bases remained unmatched.

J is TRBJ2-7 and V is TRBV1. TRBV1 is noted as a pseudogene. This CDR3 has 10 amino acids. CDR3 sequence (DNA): TGCATCCCCGGCGACTACGAGCAGTACTTC. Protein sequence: CIPGDYEQYF.

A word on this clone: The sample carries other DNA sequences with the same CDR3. CDR3 bases: TGTGCCAGTAGTCCAGACTCTAACTATGGCTACACCTTC. Its translation is CASSPDSNYGYTF. V usage is TRBV19 and J usage is TRBJ1-2; D is undetermined. The germline V and J ends were trimmed by 5 bases and 0 bases, with 7 bases remaining between them. CDR1 LNHDA and CDR2 SQIVND come from the germline V gene (reference sequence). This CDR3 has 13 amino acids.

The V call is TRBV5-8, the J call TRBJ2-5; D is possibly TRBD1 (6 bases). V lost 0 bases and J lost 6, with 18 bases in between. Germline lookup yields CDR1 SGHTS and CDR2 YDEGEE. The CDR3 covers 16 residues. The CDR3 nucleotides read TGTGCCAGCAGCTTGGCCGAGAGCAGGGGCGGACAGACCCAGTACTTC. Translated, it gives CASSLAESRGGQTQYF.

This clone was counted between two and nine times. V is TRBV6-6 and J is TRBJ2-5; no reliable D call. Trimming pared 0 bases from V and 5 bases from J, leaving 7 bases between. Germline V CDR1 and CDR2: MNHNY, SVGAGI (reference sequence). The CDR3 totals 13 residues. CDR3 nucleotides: TGTGCCAGCAGTTACTCGAAAGGGGAGACCCAGTACTTC. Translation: CASSYSKGETQYF.

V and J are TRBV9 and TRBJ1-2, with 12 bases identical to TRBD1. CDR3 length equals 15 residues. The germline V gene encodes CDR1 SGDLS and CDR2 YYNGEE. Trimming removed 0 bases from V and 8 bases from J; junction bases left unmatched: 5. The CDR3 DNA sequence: TGTGCCAGCAGCGTAGAGGGACAGGGGGCAGGGGGCTACACCTTC. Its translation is CASSVEGQGAGGYTF.

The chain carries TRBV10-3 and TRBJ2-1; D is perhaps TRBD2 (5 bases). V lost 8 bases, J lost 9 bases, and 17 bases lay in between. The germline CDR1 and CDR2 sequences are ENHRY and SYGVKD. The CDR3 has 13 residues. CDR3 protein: CAIDPDGISEQFF. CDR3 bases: TGTGCCATCGACCCCGACGGGATTAGTGAGCAGTTCTTC.

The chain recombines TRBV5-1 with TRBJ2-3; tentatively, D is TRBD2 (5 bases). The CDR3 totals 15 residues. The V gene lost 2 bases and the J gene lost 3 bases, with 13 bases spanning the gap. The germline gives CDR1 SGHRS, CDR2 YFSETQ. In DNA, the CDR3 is TGCGCCAGCAGCTTTACGGGAAGTGAGACAGATACGCAGTATTTT. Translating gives CASSFTGSETDTQYF.

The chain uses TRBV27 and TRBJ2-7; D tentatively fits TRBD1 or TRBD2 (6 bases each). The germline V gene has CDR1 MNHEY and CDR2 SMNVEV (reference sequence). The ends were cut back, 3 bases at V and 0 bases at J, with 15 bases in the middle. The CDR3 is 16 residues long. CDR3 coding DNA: TGTGCCAGCAGTTTCTCCCCGGGGGCGAGCTCCTACGAGCAGTACTTC. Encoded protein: CASSFSPGASSYEQYF.